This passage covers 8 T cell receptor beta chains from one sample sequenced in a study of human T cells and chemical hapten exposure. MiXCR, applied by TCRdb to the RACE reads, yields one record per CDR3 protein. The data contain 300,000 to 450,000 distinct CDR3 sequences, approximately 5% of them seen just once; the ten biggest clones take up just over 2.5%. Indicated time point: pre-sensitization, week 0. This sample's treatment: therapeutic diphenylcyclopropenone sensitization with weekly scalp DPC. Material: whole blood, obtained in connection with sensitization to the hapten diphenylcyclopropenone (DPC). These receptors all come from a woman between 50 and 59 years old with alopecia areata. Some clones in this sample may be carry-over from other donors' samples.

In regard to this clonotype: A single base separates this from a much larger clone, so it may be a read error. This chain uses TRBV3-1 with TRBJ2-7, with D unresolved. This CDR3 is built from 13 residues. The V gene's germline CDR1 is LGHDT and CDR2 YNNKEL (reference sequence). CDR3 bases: TGTGCCAGCAGCCCCCCTCTGGCAGCCGAGCTGTACTTC. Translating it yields CASSPPLAAELYF.

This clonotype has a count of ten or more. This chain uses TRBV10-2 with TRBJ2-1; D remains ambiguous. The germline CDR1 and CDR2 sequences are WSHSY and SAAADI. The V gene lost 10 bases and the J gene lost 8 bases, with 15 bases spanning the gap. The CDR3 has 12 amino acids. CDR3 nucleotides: TGCGCCATCATAATGGGAAATCATGAGCAGTTCTTC. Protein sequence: CAIIMGNHEQFF.

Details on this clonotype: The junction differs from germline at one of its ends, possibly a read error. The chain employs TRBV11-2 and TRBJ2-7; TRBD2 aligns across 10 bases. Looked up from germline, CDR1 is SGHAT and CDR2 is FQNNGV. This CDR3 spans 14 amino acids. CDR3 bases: TGTGCCAGCAGCTTAGGCCTAGCGGGAGAGCCCCTTTGGTTC. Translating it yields CASSLGLAGEPLWF.

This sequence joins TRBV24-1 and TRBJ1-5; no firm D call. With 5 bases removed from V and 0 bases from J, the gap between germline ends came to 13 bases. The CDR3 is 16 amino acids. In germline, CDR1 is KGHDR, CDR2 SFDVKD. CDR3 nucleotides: TGTGCCACCAGTGTTGGCGGGAGAAATAGCAATCAGCCCCAGCATTTT. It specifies CATSVGGRNSNQPQHF.

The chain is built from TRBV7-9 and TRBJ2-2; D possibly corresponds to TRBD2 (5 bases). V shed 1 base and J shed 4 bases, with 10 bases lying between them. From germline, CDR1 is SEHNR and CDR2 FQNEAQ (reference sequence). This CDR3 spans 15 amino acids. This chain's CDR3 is CASSLGTGITGELFF. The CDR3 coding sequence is TGTGCCAGCAGCTTAGGAACCGGGATCACCGGGGAGCTGTTTTTT.

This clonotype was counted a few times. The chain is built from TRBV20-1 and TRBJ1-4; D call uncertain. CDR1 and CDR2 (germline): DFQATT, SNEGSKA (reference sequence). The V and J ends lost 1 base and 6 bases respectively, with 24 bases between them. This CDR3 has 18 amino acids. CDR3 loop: CSARGPWSRGVMDEKLFF. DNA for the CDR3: TGCAGTGCTAGAGGTCCCTGGAGTCGCGGGGTAATGGATGAAAAACTGTTTTTT.

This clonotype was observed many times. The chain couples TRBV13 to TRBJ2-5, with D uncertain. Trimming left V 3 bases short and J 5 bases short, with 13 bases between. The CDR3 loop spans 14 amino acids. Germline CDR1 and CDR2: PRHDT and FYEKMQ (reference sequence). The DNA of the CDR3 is TGTGCCAGCAGCTTTCGGACGGCCGAGGAGACCCAGTACTTC. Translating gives CASSFRTAEETQYF.

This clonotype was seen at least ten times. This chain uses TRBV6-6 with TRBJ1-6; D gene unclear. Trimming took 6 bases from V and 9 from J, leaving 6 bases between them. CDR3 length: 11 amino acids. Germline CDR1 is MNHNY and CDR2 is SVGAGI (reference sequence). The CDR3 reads CASSPSSPLHF. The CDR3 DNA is TGTGCCAGCAGCCCTTCTTCACCCCTCCACTTT.